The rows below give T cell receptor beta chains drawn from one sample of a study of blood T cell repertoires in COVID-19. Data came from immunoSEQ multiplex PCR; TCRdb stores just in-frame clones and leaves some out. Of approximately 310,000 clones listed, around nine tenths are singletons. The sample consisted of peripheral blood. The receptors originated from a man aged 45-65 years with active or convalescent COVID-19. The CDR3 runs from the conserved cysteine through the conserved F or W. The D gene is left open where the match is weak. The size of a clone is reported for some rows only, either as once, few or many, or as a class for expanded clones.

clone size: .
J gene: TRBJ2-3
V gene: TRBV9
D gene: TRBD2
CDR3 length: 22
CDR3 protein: CASRASKTLAGGNREGPHTQYF
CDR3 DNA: TGTGCCAGCAGGGCCTCAAAAACTCTGGCGGGAGGGAATAGGGAAGGGCCCCATACGCAGTATTTT

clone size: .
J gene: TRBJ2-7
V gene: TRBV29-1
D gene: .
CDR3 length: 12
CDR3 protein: CSVGRGSYEQYF
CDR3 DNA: TGCAGCGTTGGGAGGGGCAGCTACGAGCAGTACTTC

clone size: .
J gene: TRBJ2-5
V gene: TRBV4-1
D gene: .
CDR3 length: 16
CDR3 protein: CASSQDWPAGMETQYF
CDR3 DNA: TGCGCCAGCAGCCAAGACTGGCCGGCGGGTATGGAGACCCAGTACTTC

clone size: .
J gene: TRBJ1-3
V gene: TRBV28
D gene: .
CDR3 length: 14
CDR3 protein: CASSLWSSGNTIYF
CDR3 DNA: TGTGCCAGCAGTTTGTGGAGTTCAGGAAACACCATATATTTT

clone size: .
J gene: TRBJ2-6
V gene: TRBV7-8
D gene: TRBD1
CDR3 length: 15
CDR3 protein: CASSRQGSGANVLTF
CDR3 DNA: TGTGCCAGCAGCCGACAGGGGTCTGGGGCCAACGTCCTGACTTTC

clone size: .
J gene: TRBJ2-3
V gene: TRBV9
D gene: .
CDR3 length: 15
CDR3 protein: CASSVVGWQADTQYF
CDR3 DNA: TGTGCCAGCAGCGTAGTTGGATGGCAGGCAGATACGCAGTATTTT

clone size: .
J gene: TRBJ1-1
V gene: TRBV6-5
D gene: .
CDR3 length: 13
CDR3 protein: CASISGRNTEAFF
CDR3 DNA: TGTGCCAGCATAAGCGGGAGGAACACTGAAGCTTTCTTT

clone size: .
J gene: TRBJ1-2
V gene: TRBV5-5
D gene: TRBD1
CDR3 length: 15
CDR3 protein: CASSLTGGADYGYTF
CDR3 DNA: TGTGCCAGCAGCTTGACAGGGGGCGCCGACTATGGCTACACCTTC

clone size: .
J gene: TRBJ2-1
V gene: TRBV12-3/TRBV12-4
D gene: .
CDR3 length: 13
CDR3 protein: CASSLARAREQFF
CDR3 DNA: TGTGCCAGCAGTTTAGCGCGGGCAAGGGAGCAGTTCTTC

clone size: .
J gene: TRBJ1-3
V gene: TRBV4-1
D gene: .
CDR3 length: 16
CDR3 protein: CASSQDLADSGNTIYF
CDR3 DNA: TGCGCCAGCAGCCAAGATTTGGCGGACTCTGGAAACACCATATATTTT

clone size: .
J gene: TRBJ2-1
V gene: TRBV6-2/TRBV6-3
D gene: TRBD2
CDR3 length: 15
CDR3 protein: CASSQLAGLYNEQFF
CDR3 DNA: TGTGCCAGCAGCCAACTAGCGGGCCTCTACAATGAGCAGTTCTTC

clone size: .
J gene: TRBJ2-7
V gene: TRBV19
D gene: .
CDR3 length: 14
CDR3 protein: CASSTGVGGYEQYF
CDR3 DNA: TGTGCCAGTAGTACAGGGGTCGGAGGCTACGAGCAGTACTTC

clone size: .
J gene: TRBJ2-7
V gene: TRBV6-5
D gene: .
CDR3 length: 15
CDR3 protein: CASSPMSTSSYEQYF
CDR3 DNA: TGTGCCAGCAGTCCAATGTCGACATCGTCCTACGAGCAGTACTTC

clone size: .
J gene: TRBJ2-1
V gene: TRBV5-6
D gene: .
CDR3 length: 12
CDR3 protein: CASSFIANEQFF
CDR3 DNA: TGTGCCAGCAGCTTTATAGCGAATGAGCAGTTCTTC

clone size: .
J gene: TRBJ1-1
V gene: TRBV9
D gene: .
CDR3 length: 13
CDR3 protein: CASSAGPRVEAFF
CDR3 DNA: TGTGCCAGCAGCGCCGGTCCGCGGGTTGAAGCTTTCTTT

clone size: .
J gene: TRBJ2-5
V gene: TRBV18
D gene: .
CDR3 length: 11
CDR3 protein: CASSPRETQYF
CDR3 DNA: TGTGCCAGCTCACCGAGGGAGACCCAGTACTTC

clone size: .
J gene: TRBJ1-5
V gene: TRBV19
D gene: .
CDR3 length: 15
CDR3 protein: CASSASYRGNQPQHF
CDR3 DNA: TGTGCCAGTAGTGCCTCATACAGGGGCAATCAGCCCCAGCATTTT

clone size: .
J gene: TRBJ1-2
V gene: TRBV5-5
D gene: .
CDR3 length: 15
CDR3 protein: CASSLARMAGYGYTF
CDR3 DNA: TGTGCCAGCAGCTTGGCTCGGATGGCGGGCTATGGCTACACCTTC

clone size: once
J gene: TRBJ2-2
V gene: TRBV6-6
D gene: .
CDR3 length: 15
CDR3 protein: CASSQISVNTGELFF
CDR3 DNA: TGTGCCAGCAGTCAGATTAGCGTAAACACCGGGGAGCTGTTTTTT

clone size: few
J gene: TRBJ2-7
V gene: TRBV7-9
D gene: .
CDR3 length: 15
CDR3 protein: CASSPMTGVRDEQYF
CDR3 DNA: TGTGCCAGCAGCCCTATGACAGGAGTCCGCGACGAGCAGTACTTC

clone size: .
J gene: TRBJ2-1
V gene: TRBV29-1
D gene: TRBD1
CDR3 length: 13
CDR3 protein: CSVVPPSGTGQFF
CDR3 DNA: TGCAGCGTTGTCCCGCCGTCCGGGACAGGGCAGTTCTTC

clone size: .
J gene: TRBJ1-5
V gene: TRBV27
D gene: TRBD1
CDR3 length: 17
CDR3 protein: CASSPGQGVSPNQPQHF
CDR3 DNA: TGTGCCAGCAGTCCGGGACAGGGGGTATCCCCCAATCAGCCCCAGCATTTT

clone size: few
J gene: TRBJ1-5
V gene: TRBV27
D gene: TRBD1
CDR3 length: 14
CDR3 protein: CASRGTGGGQPQHF
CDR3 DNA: TGTGCCAGCAGGGGGACAGGGGGCGGTCAGCCCCAGCATTTT

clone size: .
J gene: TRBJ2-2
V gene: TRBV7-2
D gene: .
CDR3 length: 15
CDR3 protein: CASSQWGQNTGELFF
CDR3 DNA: TGTGCCAGCAGCCAGTGGGGACAGAACACCGGGGAGCTGTTTTTT

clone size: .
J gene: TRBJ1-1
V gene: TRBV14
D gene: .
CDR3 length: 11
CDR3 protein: CASSLGTEAFF
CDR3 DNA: TGTGCCAGCAGCCTGGGGACAGAAGCTTTCTTT

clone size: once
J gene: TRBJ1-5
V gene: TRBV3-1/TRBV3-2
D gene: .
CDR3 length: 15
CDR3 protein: CASSPTLGGYQPQHF
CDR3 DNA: TGTGCCAGCAGCCCTACCTTGGGAGGGTACCAGCCCCAGCATTTT

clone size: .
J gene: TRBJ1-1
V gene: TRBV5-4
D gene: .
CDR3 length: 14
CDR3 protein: CASSATGYSTEAFF
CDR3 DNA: TGTGCCAGCAGCGCAACAGGGTACAGCACTGAAGCTTTCTTT

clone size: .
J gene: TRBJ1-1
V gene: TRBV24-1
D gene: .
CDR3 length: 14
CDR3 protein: CATMDGGRTTEAFF
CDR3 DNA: TGTGCCACCATGGACGGGGGGCGAACGACTGAAGCTTTCTTT

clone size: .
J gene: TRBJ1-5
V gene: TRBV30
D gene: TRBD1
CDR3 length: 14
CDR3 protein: CAWGTGLGNQPQHF
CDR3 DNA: TGTGCCTGGGGGACAGGGCTCGGCAATCAGCCCCAGCATTTT